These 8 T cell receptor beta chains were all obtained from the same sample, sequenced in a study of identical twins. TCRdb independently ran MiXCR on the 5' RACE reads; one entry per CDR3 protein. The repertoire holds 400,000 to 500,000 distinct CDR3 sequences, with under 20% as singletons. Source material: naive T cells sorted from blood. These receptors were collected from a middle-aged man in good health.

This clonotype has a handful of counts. CDR3: CAISVGEVYEQYF. CDR3 sequence (DNA): TGTGCCATCAGTGTAGGGGAGGTTTACGAGCAGTACTTC. The genes are TRBV10-3 and TRBJ2-7; perhaps TRBD2 as D (6 bases). Trimming took 4 bases from V and 4 from J, leaving 11 bases between them. This CDR3 is built from 13 residues. The germline CDR1 and CDR2 sequences are ENHRY and SYGVKD.

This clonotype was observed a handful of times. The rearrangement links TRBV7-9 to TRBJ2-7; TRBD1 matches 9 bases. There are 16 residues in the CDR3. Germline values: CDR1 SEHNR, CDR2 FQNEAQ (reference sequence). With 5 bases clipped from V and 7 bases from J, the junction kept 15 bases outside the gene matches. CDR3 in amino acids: CASSPLEGQGGAEQYF. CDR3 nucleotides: TGTGCCAGCAGCCCTCTTGAGGGACAGGGAGGCGCGGAGCAGTACTTC.

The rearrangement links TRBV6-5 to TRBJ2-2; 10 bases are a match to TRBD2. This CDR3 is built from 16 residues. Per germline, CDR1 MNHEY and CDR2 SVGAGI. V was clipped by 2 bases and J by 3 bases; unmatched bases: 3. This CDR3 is CASSYEGTSDTGELFF. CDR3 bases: TGTGCCAGCAGTTACGAGGGGACTAGCGACACCGGGGAGCTGTTTTTT.

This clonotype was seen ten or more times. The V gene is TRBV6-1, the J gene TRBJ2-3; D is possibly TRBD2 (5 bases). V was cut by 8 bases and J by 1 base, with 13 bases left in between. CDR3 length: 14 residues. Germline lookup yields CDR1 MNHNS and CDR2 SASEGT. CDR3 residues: CASRAGIGTDTQYF. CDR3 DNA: TGTGCCAGCCGTGCCGGGATCGGCACAGATACGCAGTATTTT.

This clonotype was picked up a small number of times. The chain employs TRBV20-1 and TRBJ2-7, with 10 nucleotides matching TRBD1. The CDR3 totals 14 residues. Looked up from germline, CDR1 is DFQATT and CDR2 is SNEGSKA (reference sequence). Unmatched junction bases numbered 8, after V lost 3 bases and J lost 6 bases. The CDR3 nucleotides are TGCAGTGCTAGGCACGGGACAGGGGTTACCGAGCAGTACTTC. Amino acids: CSARHGTGVTEQYF.

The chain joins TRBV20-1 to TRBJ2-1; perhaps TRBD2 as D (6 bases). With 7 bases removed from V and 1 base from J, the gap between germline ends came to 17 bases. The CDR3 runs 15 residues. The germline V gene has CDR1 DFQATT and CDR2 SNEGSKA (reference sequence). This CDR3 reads CSGRGGPPSYNEQFF. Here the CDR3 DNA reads TGCAGTGGGAGGGGTGGGCCTCCTTCCTACAATGAGCAGTTCTTC.

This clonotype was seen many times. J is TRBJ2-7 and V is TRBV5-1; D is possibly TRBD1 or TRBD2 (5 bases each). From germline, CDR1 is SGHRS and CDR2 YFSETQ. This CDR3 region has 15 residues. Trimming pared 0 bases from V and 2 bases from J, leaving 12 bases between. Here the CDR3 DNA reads TGCGCCAGCAGCTTGGTAATGGGGGAGACCTACGAGCAGTACTTC. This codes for CASSLVMGETYEQYF.

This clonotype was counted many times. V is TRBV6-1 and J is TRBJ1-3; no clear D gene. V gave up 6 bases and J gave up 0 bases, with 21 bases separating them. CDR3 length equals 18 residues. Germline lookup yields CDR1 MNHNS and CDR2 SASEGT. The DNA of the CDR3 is TGTGCCAGCAGCGCCACGATGGCGGCCGGAAGCTCTGGAAACACCATATATTTT. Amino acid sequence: CASSATMAAGSSGNTIYF.